Listed below are T cell receptor beta chains from one sample, sequenced in a study of blood T cell repertoires in COVID-19. This table comes from immunoSEQ multiplex PCR, and its TCRdb copy is limited to in-frame clones, with some not included. The sample shows more than 95,000 clones, around 86% of them seen only once. Sequenced: peripheral blood. These receptors all come from a woman aged 80 or over with acute or convalescent COVID-19. Both conserved end residues are part of each CDR3. The D gene is left open where the match is weak. The size entry is marked missing in some rows and otherwise reads once, few, many or a size class.

clone size	CDR3 length	J gene	D gene	V gene	CDR3 protein	CDR3 DNA
.	13	TRBJ1-2	.	TRBV7-2	CASSLGGGVGYTF	TGTGCCAGCAGCTTAGGAGGAGGGGTTGGCTACACCTTC
.	13	TRBJ1-3	.	TRBV10-3	CAIRDTLGNTIYF	TGTGCCATCAGGGACACGCTCGGAAACACCATATATTTT
.	13	TRBJ1-5	.	TRBV7-7	CASSPDSNQPQHF	TGTGCTAGCAGCCCAGATAGCAATCAGCCCCAGCATTTT
.	17	TRBJ1-2	TRBD1	TRBV7-2	CASSLSAGTGSNYGYTF	TGTGCCAGCAGCCTTAGTGCTGGGACAGGGTCGAACTATGGCTACACCTTC
few	13	TRBJ1-2	.	TRBV5-1	CASSPRGDYGYTF	TGCGCCAGCAGCCCACGCGGGGACTATGGCTACACCTTC
.	16	TRBJ2-6	.	TRBV9	CASSVDTSSGANVLTF	TGTGCCAGCAGCGTAGACACCAGCTCTGGGGCCAACGTCCTGACTTTC
.	16	TRBJ1-5	.	TRBV4-1	CASSQEAGYSNQPQHF	TGCGCCAGCAGCCAAGAGGCAGGTTATAGCAATCAGCCCCAGCATTTT
.	12	TRBJ2-3	.	TRBV10-2	CASRAREDTQYF	TGCGCCAGCAGGGCCCGGGAAGATACGCAGTATTTT
.	15	TRBJ1-6	.	TRBV5-4	CASSPGQRGNSPLHF	TGTGCCAGCAGCCCAGGACAGAGAGGGAATTCACCCCTCCACTTT
few	14	TRBJ1-2	TRBD1	TRBV28	CASRPGQGAEGYTF	TGTGCCAGCAGACCCGGACAGGGGGCAGAAGGCTACACCTTC
.	16	TRBJ2-2	.	TRBV5-1	CASSFKGLGSTGELFF	TGCGCCAGCAGCTTCAAGGGGTTGGGGTCCACCGGGGAGCTGTTTTTT
.	13	TRBJ1-1	.	TRBV7-9	CASSRDLGTEAFF	TGTGCCAGCAGCCGGGACTTGGGCACTGAAGCTTTCTTT
.	14	TRBJ1-5	TRBD1	TRBV2	CASTDRGQDQPQHF	TGTGCCAGCACCGACAGGGGGCAGGATCAGCCCCAGCATTTT
.	11	TRBJ1-1	.	TRBV9	CASSLLTEAFF	TGTGCCAGCAGCCTACTCACTGAAGCTTTCTTT
.	14	TRBJ2-7	TRBD1	TRBV9	CASSITGQSYEQYF	TGTGCCAGCAGCATAACGGGACAGTCCTACGAGCAGTACTTC
.	14	TRBJ1-5	.	TRBV20-1	CSASPSGRNQPQHF	TGCAGTGCTAGTCCCTCGGGTAGGAATCAGCCCCAGCATTTT
.	14	TRBJ2-5	TRBD2	TRBV5-1	CASSLAGGMETQYF	TGCGCCAGCAGCTTAGCGGGGGGCATGGAGACCCAGTACTTC